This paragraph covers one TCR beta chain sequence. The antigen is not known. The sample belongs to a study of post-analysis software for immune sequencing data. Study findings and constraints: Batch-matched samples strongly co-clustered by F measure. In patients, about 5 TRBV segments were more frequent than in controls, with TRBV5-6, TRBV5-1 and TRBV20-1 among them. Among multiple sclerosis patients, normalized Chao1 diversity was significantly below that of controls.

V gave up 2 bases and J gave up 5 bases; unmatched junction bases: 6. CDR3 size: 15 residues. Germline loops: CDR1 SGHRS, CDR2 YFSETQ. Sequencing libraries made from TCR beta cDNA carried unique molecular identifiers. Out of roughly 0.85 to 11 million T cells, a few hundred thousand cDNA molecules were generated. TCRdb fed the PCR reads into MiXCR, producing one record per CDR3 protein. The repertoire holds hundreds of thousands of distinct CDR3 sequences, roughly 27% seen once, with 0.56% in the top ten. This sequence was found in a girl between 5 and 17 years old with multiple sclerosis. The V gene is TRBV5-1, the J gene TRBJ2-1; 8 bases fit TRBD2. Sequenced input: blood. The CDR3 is CASSLRLATNNEQFF. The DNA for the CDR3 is TGCGCCAGCAGCTTACGACTAGCGACCAACAATGAGCAGTTCTTC.